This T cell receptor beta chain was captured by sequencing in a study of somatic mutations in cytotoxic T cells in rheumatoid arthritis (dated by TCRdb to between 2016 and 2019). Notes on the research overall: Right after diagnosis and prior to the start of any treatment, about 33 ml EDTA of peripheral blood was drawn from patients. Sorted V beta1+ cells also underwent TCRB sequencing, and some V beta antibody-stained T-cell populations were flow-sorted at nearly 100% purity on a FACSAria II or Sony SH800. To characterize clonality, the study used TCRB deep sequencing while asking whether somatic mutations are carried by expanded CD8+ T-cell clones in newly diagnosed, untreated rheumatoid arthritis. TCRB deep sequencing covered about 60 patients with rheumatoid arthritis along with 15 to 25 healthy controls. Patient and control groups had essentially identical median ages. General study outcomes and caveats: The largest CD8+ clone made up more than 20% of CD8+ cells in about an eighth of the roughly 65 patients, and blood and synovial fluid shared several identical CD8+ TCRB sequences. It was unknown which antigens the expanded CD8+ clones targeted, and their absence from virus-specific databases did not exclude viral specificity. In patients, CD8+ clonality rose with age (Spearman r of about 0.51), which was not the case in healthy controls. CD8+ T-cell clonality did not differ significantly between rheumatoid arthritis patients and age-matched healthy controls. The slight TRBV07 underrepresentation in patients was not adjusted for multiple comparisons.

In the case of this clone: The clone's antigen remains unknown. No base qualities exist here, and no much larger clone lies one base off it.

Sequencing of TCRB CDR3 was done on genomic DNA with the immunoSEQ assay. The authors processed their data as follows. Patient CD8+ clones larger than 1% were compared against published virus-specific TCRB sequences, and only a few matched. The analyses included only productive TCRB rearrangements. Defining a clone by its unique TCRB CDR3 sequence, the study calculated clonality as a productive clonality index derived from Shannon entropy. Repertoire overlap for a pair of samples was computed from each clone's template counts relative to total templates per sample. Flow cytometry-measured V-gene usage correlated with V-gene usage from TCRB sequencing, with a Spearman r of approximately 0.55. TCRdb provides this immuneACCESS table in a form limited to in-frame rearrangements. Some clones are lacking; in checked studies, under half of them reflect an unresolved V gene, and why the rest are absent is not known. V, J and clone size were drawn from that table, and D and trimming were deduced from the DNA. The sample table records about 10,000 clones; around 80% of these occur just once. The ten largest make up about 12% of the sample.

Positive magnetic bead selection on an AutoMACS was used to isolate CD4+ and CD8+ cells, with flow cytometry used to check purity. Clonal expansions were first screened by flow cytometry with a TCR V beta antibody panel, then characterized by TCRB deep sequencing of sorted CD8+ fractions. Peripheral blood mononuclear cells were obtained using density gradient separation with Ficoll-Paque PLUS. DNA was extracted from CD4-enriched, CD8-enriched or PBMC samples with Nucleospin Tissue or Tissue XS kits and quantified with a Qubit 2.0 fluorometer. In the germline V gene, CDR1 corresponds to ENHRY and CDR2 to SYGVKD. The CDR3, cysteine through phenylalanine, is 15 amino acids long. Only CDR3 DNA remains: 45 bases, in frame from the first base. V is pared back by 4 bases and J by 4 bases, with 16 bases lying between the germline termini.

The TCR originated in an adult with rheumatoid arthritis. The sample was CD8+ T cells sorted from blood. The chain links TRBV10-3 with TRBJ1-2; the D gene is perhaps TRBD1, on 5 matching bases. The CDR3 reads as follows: CAISVRGDGSYGYTF. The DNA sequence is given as TGTGCCATCAGTGTAAGAGGGGATGGGAGCTATGGCTACACCTTC.